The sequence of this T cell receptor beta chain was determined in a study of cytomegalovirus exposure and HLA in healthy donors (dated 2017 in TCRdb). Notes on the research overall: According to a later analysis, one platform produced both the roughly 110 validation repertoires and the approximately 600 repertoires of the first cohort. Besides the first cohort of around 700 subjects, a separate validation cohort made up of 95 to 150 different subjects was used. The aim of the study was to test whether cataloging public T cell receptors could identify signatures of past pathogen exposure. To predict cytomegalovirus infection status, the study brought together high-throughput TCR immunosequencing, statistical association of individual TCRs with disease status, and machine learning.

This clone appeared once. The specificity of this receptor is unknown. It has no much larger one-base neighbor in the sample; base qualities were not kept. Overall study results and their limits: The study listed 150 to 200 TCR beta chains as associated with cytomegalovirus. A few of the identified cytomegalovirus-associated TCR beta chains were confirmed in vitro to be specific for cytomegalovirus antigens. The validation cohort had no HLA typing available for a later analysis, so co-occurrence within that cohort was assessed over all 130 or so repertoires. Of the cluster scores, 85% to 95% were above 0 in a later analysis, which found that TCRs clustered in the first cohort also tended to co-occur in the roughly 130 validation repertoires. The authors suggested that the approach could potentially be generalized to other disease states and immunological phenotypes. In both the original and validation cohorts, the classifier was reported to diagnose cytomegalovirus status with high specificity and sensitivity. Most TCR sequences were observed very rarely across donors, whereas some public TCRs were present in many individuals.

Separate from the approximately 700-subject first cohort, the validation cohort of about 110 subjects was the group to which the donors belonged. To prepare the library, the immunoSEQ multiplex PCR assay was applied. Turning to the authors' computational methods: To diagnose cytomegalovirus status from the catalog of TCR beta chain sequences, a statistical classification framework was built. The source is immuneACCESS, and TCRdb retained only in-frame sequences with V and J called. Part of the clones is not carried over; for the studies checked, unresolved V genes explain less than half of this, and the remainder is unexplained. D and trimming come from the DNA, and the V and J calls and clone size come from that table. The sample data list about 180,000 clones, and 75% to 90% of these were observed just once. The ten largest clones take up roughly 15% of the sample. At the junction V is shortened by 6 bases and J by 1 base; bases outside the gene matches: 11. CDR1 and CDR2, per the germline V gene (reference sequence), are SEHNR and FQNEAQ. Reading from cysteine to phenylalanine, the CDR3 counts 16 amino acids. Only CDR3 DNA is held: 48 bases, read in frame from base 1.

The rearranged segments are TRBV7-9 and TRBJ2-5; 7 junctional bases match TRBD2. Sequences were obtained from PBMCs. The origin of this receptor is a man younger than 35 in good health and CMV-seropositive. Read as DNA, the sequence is TGTGCCAGCAGAAGGGAGGCTAGCGGAGCCCAAGAGACCCAGTACTTC. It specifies CASRREASGAQETQYF. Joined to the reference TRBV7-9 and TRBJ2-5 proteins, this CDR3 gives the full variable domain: DTGVSQNPRHKITKRGQNVTFRCDPISEHNRLYWYRQTLGQGPEFLTYFQNEAQLEKSRLLSDRFSAERPKGSFSTLEIQRTEQGDSAMYLCASRREASGAQETQYFGPGTRLLVL.